The clone carrying this T cell receptor beta chain was seen ten or more times. Its antigen is as yet unknown. Samples came from axillary lymph nodes draining the breast cancer. The length of the CDR3 is 16 residues. The germline CDR1 and CDR2 sequences are LNHDA and SQIVND (reference sequence). The V end lost 6 bases, the J end lost 3 bases, and 18 bases lay between the germline ends. These data come from a study of breast tumors, draining lymph nodes, adjacent tissues. Study-wide findings and caveats: Luminal-like breast cancer showed significantly greater tumor-nontumor repertoire similarity than basal-like breast cancer did. Tumor TCR diversity was below lymph nodes but above nontumor tissue.

TCRdb analysed the multiplex PCR reads with MiXCR anew, one entry per CDR3 protein. Of 150,000 to 200,000 distinct CDR3 sequences detected, 30% to 35% appear once; the ten largest clones hold approximately 4.2%. Sequencing was carried out using axillary lymph node tissue. The receptor was isolated from a female donor with breast cancer. Some clones in this sample may be carry-over from other donors' samples. The chain recombines TRBV19 with TRBJ1-5, with D uncertain. Here the CDR3 reads CASRAGRRRDNQPQHF. CDR3 in DNA: TGTGCCAGTAGAGCTGGAAGGAGGCGGGACAATCAGCCCCAGCATTTT.